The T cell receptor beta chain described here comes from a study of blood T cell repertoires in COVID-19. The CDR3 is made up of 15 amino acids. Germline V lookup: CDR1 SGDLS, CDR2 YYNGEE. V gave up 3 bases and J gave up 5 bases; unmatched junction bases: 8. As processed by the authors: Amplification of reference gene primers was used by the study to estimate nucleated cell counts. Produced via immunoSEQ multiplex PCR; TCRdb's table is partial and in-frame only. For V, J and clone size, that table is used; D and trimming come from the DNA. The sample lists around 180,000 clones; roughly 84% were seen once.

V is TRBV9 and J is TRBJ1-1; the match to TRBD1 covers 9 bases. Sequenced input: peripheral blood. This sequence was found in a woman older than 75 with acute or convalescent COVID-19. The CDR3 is CASSATGGARTEAFF. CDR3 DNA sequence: TGTGCCAGCAGCGCCACAGGGGGCGCGAGGACTGAAGCTTTCTTT.